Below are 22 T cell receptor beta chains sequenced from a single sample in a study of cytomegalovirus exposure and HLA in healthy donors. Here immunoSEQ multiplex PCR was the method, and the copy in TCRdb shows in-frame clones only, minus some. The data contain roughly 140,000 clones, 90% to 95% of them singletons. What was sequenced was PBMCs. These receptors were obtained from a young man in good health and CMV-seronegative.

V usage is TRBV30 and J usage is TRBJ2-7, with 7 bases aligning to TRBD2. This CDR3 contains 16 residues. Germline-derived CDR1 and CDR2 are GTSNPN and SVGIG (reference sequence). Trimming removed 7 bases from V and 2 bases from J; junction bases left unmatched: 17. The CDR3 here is CASHPHGQRDPYEQYF. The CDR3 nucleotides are TGTGCCTCCCACCCCCACGGCCAGCGGGATCCCTACGAGCAGTACTTC.

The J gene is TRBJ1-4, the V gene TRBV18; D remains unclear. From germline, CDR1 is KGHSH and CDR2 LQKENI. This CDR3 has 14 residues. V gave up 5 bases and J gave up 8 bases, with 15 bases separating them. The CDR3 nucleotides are TGTGCCAGCTCATCTTCTGTGGTGCTAGAAAAACTGTTTTTT. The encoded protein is CASSSSVVLEKLFF.

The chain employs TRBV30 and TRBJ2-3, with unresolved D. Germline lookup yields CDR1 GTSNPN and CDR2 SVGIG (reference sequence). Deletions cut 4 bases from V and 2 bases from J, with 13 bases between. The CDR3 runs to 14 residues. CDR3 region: CAWIRHGLTDTQYF. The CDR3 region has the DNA TGTGCCTGGATAAGACACGGCCTCACAGATACGCAGTATTTT.

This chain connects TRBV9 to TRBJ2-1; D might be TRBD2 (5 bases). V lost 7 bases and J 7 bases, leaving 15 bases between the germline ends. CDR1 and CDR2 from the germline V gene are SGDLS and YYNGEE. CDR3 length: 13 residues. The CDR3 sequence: CASSLTTLNEQFF. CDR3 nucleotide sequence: TGTGCCAGCTCTTTGACTACTCTTAATGAGCAGTTCTTC.

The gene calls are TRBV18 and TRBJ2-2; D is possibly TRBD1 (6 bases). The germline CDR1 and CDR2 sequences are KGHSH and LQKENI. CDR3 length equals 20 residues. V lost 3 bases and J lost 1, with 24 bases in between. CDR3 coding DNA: TGTGCCAGCTCACCTCGGGGACACTACCGTTGGACGCAGAACACCGGGGAGCTGTTTTTT. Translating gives CASSPRGHYRWTQNTGELFF.

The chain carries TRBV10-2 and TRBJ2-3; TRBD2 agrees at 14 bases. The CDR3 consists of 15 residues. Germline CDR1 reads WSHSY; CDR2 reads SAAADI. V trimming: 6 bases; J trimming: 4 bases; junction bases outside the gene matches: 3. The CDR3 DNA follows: TGCGCCAGCAGGACTAGCGGGGGGGCCCCAGATACGCAGTATTTT. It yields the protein CASRTSGGAPDTQYF.

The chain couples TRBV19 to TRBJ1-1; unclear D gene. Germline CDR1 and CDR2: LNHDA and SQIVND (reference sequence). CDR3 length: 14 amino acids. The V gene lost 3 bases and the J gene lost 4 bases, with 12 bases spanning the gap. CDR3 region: CASSISREGTEAFF. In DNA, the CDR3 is TGTGCCAGTAGTATTTCTCGGGAGGGCACTGAAGCTTTCTTT.

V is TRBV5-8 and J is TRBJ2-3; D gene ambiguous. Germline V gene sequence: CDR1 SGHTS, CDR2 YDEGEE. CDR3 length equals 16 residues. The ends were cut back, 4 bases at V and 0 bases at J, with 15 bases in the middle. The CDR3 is CASSQRTGLSTDTQYF. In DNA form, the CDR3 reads TGTGCCAGCAGCCAACGTACCGGTCTTAGCACAGATACGCAGTATTTT.

The CDR3 here is CASSPLAGGLSDIQYF. The CDR3 DNA reads as TGTGCCAGCTCACCCTTAGCGGGGGGGCTCTCGGACATTCAGTACTTC. This chain uses TRBV18 with TRBJ2-4; TRBD2 matches at 11 bases. Germline V gene data show CDR1 as KGHSH and CDR2 as LQKENI. J gave up 8 bases and V 3 bases, and 9 bases lay outside the gene matches. The CDR3 consists of 16 residues.

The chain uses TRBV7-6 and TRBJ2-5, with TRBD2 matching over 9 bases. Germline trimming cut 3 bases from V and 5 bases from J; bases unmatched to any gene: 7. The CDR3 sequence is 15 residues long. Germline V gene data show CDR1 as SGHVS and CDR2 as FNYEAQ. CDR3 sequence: CASSFSRREGETQYF. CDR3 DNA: TGTGCCAGCAGCTTTTCTCGGCGGGAGGGTGAGACCCAGTACTTC.

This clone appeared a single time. CDR3 DNA: TGTGCCAGTAGTGCCTCTGGCGGCGAGCAGTACGTC. Its translation is CASSASGGEQYV. V gene TRBV19 combines with J gene TRBJ2-7, with unresolved D. The CDR3 is made up of 12 amino acids. The V end was cut by 5 bases, the J end by 6 bases, with 11 bases between. Germline CDR1 LNHDA, CDR2 SQIVND (reference sequence).

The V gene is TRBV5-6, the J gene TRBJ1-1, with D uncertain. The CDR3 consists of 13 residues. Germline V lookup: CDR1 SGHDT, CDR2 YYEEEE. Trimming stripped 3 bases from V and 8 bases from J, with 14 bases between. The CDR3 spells CASSSPSGREAFF. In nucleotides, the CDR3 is TGTGCCAGCAGCTCACCATCAGGCAGGGAAGCTTTCTTT.

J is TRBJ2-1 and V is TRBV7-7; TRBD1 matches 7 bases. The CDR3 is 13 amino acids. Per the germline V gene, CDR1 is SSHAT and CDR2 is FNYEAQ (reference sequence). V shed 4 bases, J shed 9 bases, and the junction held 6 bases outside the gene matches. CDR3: CASSSGQAGEQFF. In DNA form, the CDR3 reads TGTGCCAGCAGCTCTGGACAGGCGGGTGAGCAGTTCTTC.

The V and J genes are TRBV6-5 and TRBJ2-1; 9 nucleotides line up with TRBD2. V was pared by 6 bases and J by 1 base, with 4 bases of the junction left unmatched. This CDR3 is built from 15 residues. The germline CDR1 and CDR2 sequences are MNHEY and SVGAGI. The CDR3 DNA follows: TGTGCCAGCAGACGTGGACTAGCGTCCTACAATGAGCAGTTCTTC. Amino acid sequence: CASRRGLASYNEQFF.

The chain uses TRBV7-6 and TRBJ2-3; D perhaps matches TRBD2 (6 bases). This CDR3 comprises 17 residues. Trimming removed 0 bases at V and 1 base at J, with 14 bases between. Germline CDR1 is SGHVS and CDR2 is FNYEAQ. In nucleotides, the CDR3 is TGTGCCAGCAGCTTAGCGCCGGGGCGGGGAGGCACAGATACGCAGTATTTT. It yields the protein CASSLAPGRGGTDTQYF.

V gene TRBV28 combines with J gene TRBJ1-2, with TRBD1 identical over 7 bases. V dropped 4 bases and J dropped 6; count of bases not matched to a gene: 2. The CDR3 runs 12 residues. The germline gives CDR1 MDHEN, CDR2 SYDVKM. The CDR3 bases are TGTGCCAGCAGTTGGAGGGGGCATGGCTACACCTTC. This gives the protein CASSWRGHGYTF.

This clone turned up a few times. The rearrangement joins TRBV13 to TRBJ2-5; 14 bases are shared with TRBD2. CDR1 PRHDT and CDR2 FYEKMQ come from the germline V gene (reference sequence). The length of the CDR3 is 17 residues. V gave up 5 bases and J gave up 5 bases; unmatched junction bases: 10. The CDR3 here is CASSQVGLAGVEETQYF. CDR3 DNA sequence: TGTGCCAGCAGCCAGGTGGGACTAGCGGGAGTGGAGGAGACCCAGTACTTC.

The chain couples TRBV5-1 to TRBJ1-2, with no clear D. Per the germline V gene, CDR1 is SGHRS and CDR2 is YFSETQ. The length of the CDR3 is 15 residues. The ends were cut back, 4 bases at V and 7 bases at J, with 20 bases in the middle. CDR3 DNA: TGCGCCAGCAGCCCGGCCCCGGCGGGGTCCGTTGGCTACACCTTC. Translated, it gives CASSPAPAGSVGYTF.

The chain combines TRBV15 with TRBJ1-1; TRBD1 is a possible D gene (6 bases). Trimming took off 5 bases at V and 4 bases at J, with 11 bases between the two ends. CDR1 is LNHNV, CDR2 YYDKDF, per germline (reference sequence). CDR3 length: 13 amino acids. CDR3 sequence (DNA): TGTGCCACCAGCTCCCAAGGGGGCACTGAAGCTTTCTTT. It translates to CATSSQGGTEAFF. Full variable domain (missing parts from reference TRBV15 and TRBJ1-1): DAMVIQNPRYQVTQFGKPVTLSCSQTLNHNVMYWYQQKSSQAPKLLFHYYDKDFNNEADTPDNFQSRRPNTSFCFLDIRSPGLGDTAMYLCATSSQGGTEAFFGQGTRLTVV.

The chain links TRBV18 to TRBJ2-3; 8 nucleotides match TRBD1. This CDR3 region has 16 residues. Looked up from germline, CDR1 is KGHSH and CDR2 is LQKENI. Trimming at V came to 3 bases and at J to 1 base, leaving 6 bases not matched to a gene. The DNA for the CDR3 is TGTGCCAGCTCACCCACGCCGGGACAGGGCACAGATACGCAGTATTTT. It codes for CASSPTPGQGTDTQYF. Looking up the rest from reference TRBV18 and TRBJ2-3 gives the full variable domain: NAGVMQNPRHLVRRRGQEARLRCSPMKGHSHVYWYRQLPEEGLKFMVYLQKENIIDESGMPKERFSAEFPKEGPSILRIQQVVRGDSAAYFCASSPTPGQGTDTQYFGPGTRLTVL.

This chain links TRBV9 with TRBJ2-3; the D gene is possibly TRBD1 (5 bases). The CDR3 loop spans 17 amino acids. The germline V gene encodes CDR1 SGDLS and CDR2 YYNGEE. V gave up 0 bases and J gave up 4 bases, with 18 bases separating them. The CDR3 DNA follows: TGTGCCAGCAGCGTAGCAGGGCAGCCCCTTAAGTCAGATACGCAGTATTTT. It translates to CASSVAGQPLKSDTQYF.

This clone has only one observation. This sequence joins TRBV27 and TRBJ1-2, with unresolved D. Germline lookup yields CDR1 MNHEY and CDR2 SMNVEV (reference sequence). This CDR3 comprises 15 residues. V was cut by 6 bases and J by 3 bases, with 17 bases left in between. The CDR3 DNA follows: TGTGCCAGCAGCGGAGGGCGCGGAAATCACTATGGCTACACCTTC. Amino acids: CASSGGRGNHYGYTF.